This TCR beta chain is drawn from a study of long-term antiretroviral therapy in people with HIV. With regard to this clone: The antigen is undetermined.

The CDR3 runs 15 residues. V was shortened by 5 bases and J by 8 bases, with 21 bases between the two germline ends. Germline loops: CDR1 WSHSY, CDR2 SAAADI. The immunoSEQ assay was v3.0, run at survey level. Generated by immunoSEQ multiplex PCR, the TCRdb table keeps only in-frame clones and is missing some. The table has 20,000 or so clones, 70% to 85% seen once; the top ten hold approximately 8.4%. Study-wide findings and caveats: Every time point showed a repertoire led by clones expanded before ART. Against controls, HIV repertoires showed narrower ranges of CDR3 length. Dating from the mid-2000s to the late 2010s, the blood was possibly obtained under older ART regimens.

The sequence was obtained from a man aged 18-30 years with HIV. Sequencing was performed on unsorted PBMCs, taken 0.9 years after starting antiretroviral therapy. The rearrangement links TRBV10-2 to TRBJ1-2; D is possibly TRBD1 (6 bases). For the CDR3, the DNA is TGCGCCAGCAGTTATCCATCCGGGGGCTTAGAAGGCTACACCTTC. Translating gives CASSYPSGGLEGYTF.